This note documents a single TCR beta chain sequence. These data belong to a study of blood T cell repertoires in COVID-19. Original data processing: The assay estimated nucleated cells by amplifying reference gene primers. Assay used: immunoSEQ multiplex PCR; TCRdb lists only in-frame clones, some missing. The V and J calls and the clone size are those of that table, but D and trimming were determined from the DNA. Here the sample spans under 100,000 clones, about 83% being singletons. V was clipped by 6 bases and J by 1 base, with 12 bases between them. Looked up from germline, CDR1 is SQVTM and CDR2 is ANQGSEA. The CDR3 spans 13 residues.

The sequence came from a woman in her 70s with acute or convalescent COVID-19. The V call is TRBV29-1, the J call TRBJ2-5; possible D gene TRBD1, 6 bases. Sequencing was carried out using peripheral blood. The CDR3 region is CSVATGSQETQYF. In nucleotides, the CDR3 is TGCAGCGTAGCCACAGGGTCCCAAGAGACCCAGTACTTC.